This T cell receptor (beta chain) comes out of a study of CD8+CD57+ T cells in acquired aplastic anemia. Looking at the study overall: When averaged, DNA from sorted CD4+ and CD8+ cells came to approximately 3.2 ug. Mean read depth for CD4+ cells from healthy donors was roughly 10 million. Study results and caveats: Roughly 30 CD8+ CDR3 sequences occurred in both the patients and the controls. Significant differences in CD8+ Simpson's diversity were not observed between patients and controls.

As for this clonotype: Its antigen remains unknown.

The V end was cut by 2 bases, the J end by 2 bases, with 13 bases between. Germline CDR1 is WSHSY and CDR2 is SAAADI. The CDR3 is made up of 15 amino acids. TCR beta VDJ combinations and CDR3 sequences were profiled from genomic DNA. Each CDR3 protein is one row after TCRdb ran MiXCR on the reads. The top ten clones hold roughly 44% of a sample with approximately 170,000 distinct CDR3 sequences, roughly 63% of them seen once. This sequence joins TRBV10-2 and TRBJ2-7; no reliable D call. This TCR derives from a human donor in good health. Sequencing was done on a sample of sorted CD4+, CD8+, or CD8+CD57+ T cells (not recorded which) from PBMCs. The CDR3, as DNA: TGCGCCAGCAGTGAGGGGGTGGCAGGTCCCTACGAGCAGTACTTC. Translation: CASSEGVAGPYEQYF.